The next 18 T cell receptor beta chains were all read from a single sample in a study of cytomegalovirus exposure and HLA in healthy donors. The PCR used 60 Vbeta and 13 Jbeta primers. The table came from immunoSEQ multiplex PCR; TCRdb's copy has only in-frame clones and leaves some out. The sample has about 120,000 clones, 79% seen once. Sequenced material: PBMCs. The receptors derive from a young man in good health and CMV-seropositive.

The chain couples TRBV27 to TRBJ2-3; TRBD2 aligns across 9 bases. This CDR3 has 18 residues. CDR1 and CDR2 from the germline V gene are MNHEY and SMNVEV (reference sequence). V shed 2 bases, J shed 4 bases, and the junction held 13 bases outside the gene matches. The CDR3 DNA follows: TGTGCCAGCAGTTTACTTGCGGGGGGGCTTCGGGGTGCAGATACGCAGTATTTT. It specifies CASSLLAGGLRGADTQYF.

Comments on this clone: Sequence at one end of the junction differs from germline and may be a read error. CDR3 coding DNA: TGTGCCAGCAGTATGAACAATGAGGAGTTCTTC. It codes for CASSMNNEEFF. This rearrangement joins TRBV28 to TRBJ2-1; D is unresolved. This CDR3 comprises 11 residues. Germline V gives CDR1 MDHEN, CDR2 SYDVKM.

The gene calls are TRBV30 and TRBJ1-2, with D perhaps TRBD1 (6 bases). Trimming stripped 3 bases from V and 7 bases from J, with 9 bases between. Looked up from germline, CDR1 is GTSNPN and CDR2 is SVGIG (reference sequence). This CDR3 is built from 11 residues. Here the CDR3 DNA reads TGTGCCTGGAGACAGGGTCGTGGCTACACCTTC. Protein sequence: CAWRQGRGYTF.

Here the CDR3 DNA reads TGTGCCAGCAGTCTAATGACTAGATGGGGAGAGACCCAGTACTTC. This codes for CASSLMTRWGETQYF. The rearrangement uses TRBV28 and TRBJ2-5, with D possibly being TRBD2 (6 bases). Trimming took off 5 bases at V and 4 bases at J, with 17 bases between the two ends. CDR3 length equals 15 residues. In germline, CDR1 is MDHEN, CDR2 SYDVKM.

The rearrangement uses TRBV2 and TRBJ2-2, with 8 bases identical to TRBD2. Germline CDR1 reads SNHLY; CDR2 reads FYNNEI. V lost 8 bases to trimming and J lost 5 bases; unmatched junction nucleotides: 4. This CDR3 is built from 13 residues. In DNA form, the CDR3 reads TGTGCCAGCCAGCGGGAGAGGACCGGGGAGCTGTTTTTT. Translated: CASQRERTGELFF.

The V gene is TRBV19, the J gene TRBJ1-3; unclear D gene. The length of the CDR3 is 15 residues. Trimming removed 10 bases from V and 5 bases from J, with 21 bases in between. The V gene's germline CDR1 is LNHDA and CDR2 SQIVND (reference sequence). The CDR3, as DNA: TGTGCCACCCCCCCCGCAGGCGGACTCCGAAACACCATATATTTT. Its protein is CATPPAGGLRNTIYF.

The V gene is TRBV7-8, the J gene TRBJ2-1, with D possibly matching TRBD2 (6 bases). The CDR3 totals 13 residues. Germline values: CDR1 SGHVS, CDR2 FQNEAQ. The germline V and J ends were trimmed by 2 bases and 8 bases, with 10 bases remaining between them. The CDR3 loop reads CASSLWEAYEQFF. In nucleotides, the CDR3 is TGTGCCAGCAGCTTATGGGAGGCCTATGAGCAGTTCTTC.

The chain couples TRBV2 to TRBJ1-5, with D tentatively TRBD1 (6 bases). Germline CDR1 reads SNHLY; CDR2 reads FYNNEI. The CDR3 has 16 residues. Trimming removed 3 bases from V and 0 bases from J, with 12 bases in between. Here the CDR3 reads CASSEGTLYSNQPQHF. The CDR3, as DNA: TGTGCCAGCAGTGAGGGGACACTATATAGCAATCAGCCCCAGCATTTT.

This clone came up a few times. J is TRBJ2-3 and V is TRBV9; TRBD2 matches 15 bases. The CDR3 covers 18 residues. In germline, CDR1 is SGDLS, CDR2 YYNGEE. Germline trimming cut 0 bases from V and 2 bases from J; bases unmatched to any gene: 4. The CDR3 loop reads CASSVVGLAGGLTDTQYF. CDR3 DNA: TGTGCCAGCAGCGTAGTGGGACTAGCGGGAGGTCTCACAGATACGCAGTATTTT. Complete variable domain (other parts from reference TRBV9 and TRBJ2-3): DSGVTQTPKHLITATGQRVTLRCSPRSGDLSVYWYQQSLDQGLQFLIQYYNGEERAKGNILERFSAQQFPDLHSELNLSSLELGDSALYFCASSVVGLAGGLTDTQYFGPGTRLTVL.

Turning to this clone: The junction differs from germline at one of its ends, possibly a read error. The J gene is TRBJ2-6, the V gene TRBV7-3; D may be TRBD2 (6 bases). CDR3 size: 15 residues. Germline V gene sequence: CDR1 SGHTA, CDR2 FQGTGA. CDR3 region: CASSLTGTGANGLTF. CDR3 nucleotides: TGTGCCAGCAGCTTAACTGGGACTGGGGCCAACGGCCTGACTTTC.

This chain uses TRBV6-5 with TRBJ2-7; a weak D match, TRBD2 (6 bases). CDR1 and CDR2 (germline): MNHEY, SVGAGI. This CDR3 region has 14 residues. V was trimmed by 2 bases and J by 0 bases, leaving 8 bases between them. Here the CDR3 reads CASSYGRDSYEQYF. As DNA, the CDR3 is TGTGCCAGCAGTTACGGGCGGGACTCCTACGAGCAGTACTTC.

The rearrangement links TRBV29-1 to TRBJ1-4; D not certain. The V and J ends lost 7 bases and 12 bases respectively, with 15 bases between them. This CDR3 has 11 amino acids. CDR1 SQVTM and CDR2 ANQGSEA come from the germline V gene. CDR3 DNA sequence: TGCAGCGCCTCCGCCTCGATAGAACTGTTTTTT. As protein: CSASASIELFF.

Only a few counts were recorded for this clone. This rearrangement joins TRBV5-1 to TRBJ2-1; no definite D call. This CDR3 has 15 residues. Per the germline V gene, CDR1 is SGHRS and CDR2 is YFSETQ. Trimming stripped 0 bases from V and 5 bases from J, with 12 bases between. CDR3: CASSLVFGGNNEQFF. As DNA, the CDR3 is TGCGCCAGCAGCTTGGTCTTCGGCGGTAACAATGAGCAGTTCTTC. Supplemented by reference TRBV5-1 and TRBJ2-1, the full variable domain reads KAGVTQTPRYLIKTRGQQVTLSCSPISGHRSVSWYQQTPGQGLQFLFEYFSETQRNKGNFPGRFSGRQFSNSRSEMNVSTLELGDSALYLCASSLVFGGNNEQFFGPGTRLTVL.

The gene calls are TRBV4-1 and TRBJ2-7; TRBD1 aligns across 7 bases. CDR1 and CDR2 (germline): MGHRA, YSYEKL. V gave up 1 base and J gave up 3 bases; unmatched junction bases: 3. This CDR3 is built from 14 residues. The CDR3 bases are TGCGCCAGCAGCCAAGGACAGGGAAGCTACGAGCAGTACTTC. Its protein product is CASSQGQGSYEQYF.

This chain uses TRBV19 with TRBJ1-3, with TRBD1 matching 7 bases. The trim removed 6 bases at V and 1 base at J, leaving 9 bases unmatched. Germline CDR1 is LNHDA and CDR2 is SQIVND (reference sequence). The length of the CDR3 is 16 residues. The CDR3 loop reads CASRPRDSNSGNTIYF. CDR3 nucleotides: TGTGCCAGTAGACCCCGGGACAGTAATTCTGGAAACACCATATATTTT. Based on the CDR3 plus reference TRBV19 and TRBJ1-3, the full variable domain is DGGITQSPKYLFRKEGQNVTLSCEQNLNHDAMYWYRQDPGQGLRLIYYSQIVNDFQKGDIAEGYSVSREKKESFPLTVTSAQKNPTAFYLCASRPRDSNSGNTIYFGEGSWLTVV.

The chain joins TRBV10-1 to TRBJ2-7, with D possibly matching TRBD1 (5 bases). V dropped 10 bases and J dropped 0 bases, with 19 bases sitting between them. Germline CDR1 reads WNHNN; CDR2 reads SYGVQD (reference sequence). This CDR3 is 15 amino acids long. The CDR3 sequence is CANFCYQGSSYEQYF. CDR3 coding DNA: TGCGCCAACTTTTGTTACCAGGGAAGCTCCTACGAGCAGTACTTC.

Notes on this clone: An end of the junction does not agree with germline; a read error may underlie this. J is TRBJ1-2 and V is TRBV7-9; a weak D match, TRBD1 (6 bases). The CDR3 contains 13 residues. Looked up from germline, CDR1 is SEHNR and CDR2 is FQNEAQ (reference sequence). The CDR3 DNA reads as TGTGCCAGCAGGTCCACAGGGAGGGGTGGCCACACCTTC. Amino acids: CASRSTGRGGHTF.

The genes are TRBV4-3 and TRBJ2-2; the D gene is possibly TRBD2 (6 bases). The CDR3 spans 19 residues. Germline CDR1 and CDR2: LGHNA and YSLEER. V was shortened by 0 bases and J by 0 bases, with 17 bases between the two germline ends. The CDR3 DNA reads as TGCGCCAGCAGCCAAGAGGGGAGCAGCGCGGGGACGAACACCGGGGAGCTGTTTTTT. As protein: CASSQEGSSAGTNTGELFF.